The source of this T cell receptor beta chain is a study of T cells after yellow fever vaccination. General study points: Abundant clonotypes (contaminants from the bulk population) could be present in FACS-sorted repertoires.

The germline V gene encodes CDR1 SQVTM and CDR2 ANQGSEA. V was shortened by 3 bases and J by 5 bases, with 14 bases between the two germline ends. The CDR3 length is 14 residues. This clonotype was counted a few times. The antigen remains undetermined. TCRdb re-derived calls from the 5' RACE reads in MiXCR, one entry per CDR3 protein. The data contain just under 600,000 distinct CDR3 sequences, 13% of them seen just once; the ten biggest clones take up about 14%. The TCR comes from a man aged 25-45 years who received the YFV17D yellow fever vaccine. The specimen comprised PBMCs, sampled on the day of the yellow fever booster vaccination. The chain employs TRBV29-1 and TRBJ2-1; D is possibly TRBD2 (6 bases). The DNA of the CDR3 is TGCAGCGTTGATTCCCTAGCGTCCCACAATGAGCAGTTCTTC. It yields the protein CSVDSLASHNEQFF.